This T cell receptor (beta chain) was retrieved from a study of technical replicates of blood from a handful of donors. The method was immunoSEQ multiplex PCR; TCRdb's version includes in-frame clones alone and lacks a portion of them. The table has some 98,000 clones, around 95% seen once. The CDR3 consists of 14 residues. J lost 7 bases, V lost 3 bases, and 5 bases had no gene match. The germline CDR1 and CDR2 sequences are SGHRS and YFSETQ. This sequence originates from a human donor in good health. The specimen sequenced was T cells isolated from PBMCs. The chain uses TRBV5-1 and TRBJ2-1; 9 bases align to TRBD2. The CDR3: CASSWGLAWNEQFF. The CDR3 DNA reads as TGCGCCAGCAGCTGGGGACTAGCTTGGAATGAGCAGTTCTTC. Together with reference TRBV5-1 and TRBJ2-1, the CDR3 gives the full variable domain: KAGVTQTPRYLIKTRGQQVTLSCSPISGHRSVSWYQQTPGQGLQFLFEYFSETQRNKGNFPGRFSGRQFSNSRSEMNVSTLELGDSALYLCASSWGLAWNEQFFGPGTRLTVL.